The TCR beta chain described here comes from a study of blood T cell repertoires in COVID-19. Turning to the study itself: Samples of COVID-19 (acute and convalescent) were obtained from the United States, Italy and Spain.

This clone was detected once. Using immunoSEQ multiplex PCR, the repertoire was profiled, and TCRdb retains in-frame clones only, with some absent. Of fewer than 130,000 clones listed, around 87% are singletons. The CDR3 runs to 15 residues. The trim removed 4 bases at V and 3 bases at J, leaving 8 bases unmatched. CDR1 is SGHTS and CDR2 is YDEGEE in the germline V gene. Sequenced material: peripheral blood. This clonotype was obtained from a woman older than 75 with acute or convalescent COVID-19. J is TRBJ2-7 and V is TRBV5-8; TRBD1 agrees at 9 bases. The CDR3 DNA is TGTGCCAGCAGCCCTGGACAGGGGAGGGGCTACGAGCAGTACTTC. Amino acid sequence: CASSPGQGRGYEQYF.